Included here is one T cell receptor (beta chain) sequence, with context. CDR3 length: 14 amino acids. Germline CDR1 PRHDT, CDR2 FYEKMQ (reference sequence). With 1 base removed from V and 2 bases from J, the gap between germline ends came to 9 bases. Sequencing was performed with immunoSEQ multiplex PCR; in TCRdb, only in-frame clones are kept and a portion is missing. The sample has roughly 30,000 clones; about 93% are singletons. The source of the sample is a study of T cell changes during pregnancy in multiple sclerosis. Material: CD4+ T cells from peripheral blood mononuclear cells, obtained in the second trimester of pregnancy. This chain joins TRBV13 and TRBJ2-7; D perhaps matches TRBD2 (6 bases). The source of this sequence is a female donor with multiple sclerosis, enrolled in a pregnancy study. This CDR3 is CASSLAGATYEQYF. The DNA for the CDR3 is TGTGCCAGCAGCTTAGCGGGAGCTACCTACGAGCAGTACTTC.